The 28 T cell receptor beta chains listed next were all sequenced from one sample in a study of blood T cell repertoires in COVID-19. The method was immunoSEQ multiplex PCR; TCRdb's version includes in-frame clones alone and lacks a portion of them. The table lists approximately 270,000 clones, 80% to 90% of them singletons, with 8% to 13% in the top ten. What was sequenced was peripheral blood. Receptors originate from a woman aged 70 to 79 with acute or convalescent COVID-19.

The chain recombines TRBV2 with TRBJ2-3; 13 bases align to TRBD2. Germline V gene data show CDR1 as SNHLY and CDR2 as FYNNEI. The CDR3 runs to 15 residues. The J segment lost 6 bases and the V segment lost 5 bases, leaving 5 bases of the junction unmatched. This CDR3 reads CASSPLAGGRDTQYF. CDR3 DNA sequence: TGTGCCAGCAGTCCACTAGCGGGGGGGAGGGATACGCAGTATTTT.

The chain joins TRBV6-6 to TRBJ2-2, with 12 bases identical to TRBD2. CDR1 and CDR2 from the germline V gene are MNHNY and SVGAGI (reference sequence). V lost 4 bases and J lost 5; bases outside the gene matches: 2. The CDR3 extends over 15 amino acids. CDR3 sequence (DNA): TGTGCCAGCAGTTTCGGACTAGCGGGGACCGGGGAGCTGTTTTTT. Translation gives CASSFGLAGTGELFF.

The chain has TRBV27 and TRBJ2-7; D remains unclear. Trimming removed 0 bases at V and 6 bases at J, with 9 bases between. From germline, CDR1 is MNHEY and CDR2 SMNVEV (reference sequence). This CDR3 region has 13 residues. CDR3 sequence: CASSLSALGEQYF. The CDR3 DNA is TGTGCCAGCAGTTTATCTGCCCTCGGCGAGCAGTACTTC.

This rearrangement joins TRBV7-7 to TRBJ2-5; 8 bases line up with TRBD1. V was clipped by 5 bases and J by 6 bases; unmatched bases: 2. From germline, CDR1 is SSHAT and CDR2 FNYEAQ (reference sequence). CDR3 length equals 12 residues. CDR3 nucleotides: TGTGCCAGCAGCCGACAGGGGCAGACCCAGTACTTC. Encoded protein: CASSRQGQTQYF. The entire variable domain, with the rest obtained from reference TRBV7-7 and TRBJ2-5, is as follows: GAGVSQSPRYKVTKRGQDVTLRCDPISSHATLYWYQQALGQGPEFLTYFNYEAQPDKSGLPSDRFSAERPEGSISTLTIQRTEQRDSAMYRCASSRQGQTQYFGPGTRLLVL.

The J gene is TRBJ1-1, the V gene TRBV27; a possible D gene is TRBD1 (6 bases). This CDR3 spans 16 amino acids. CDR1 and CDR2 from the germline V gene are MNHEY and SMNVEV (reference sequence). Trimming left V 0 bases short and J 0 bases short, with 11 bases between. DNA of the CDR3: TGTGCCAGCAGTTTATCGAGGGGGATTATGAACACTGAAGCTTTCTTT. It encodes CASSLSRGIMNTEAFF.

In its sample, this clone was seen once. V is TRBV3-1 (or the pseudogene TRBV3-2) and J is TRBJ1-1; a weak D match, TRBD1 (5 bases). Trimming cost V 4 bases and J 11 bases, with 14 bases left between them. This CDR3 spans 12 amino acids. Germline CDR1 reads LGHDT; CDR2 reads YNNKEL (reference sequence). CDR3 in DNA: TGTGCCAGCAGCCCCTTGGCAGGGCGGGCTTTCTTT. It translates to CASSPLAGRAFF.

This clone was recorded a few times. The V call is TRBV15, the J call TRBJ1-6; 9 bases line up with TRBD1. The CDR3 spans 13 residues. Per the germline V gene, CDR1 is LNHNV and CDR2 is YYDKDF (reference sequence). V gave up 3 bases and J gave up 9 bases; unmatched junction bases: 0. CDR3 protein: CATSRGQGSPLHF. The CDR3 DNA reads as TGTGCCACCAGCAGGGGACAGGGTTCACCCCTCCACTTT.

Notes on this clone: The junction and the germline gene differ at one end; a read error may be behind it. The CDR3: CACSRTSSVPDTQYF. The DNA of the CDR3 is TGTGCCTGCAGTAGGACTAGCAGTGTTCCTGATACGCAGTATTTT. V gene TRBV2 combines with J gene TRBJ2-3, with 8 bases lining up with TRBD2. Germline CDR1 and CDR2: SNHLY and FYNNEI. The CDR3 contains 15 residues.

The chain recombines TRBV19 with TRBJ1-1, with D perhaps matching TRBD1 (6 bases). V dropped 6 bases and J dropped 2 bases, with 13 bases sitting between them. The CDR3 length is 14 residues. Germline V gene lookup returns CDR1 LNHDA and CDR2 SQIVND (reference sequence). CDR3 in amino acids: CASRSGGANTEAFF. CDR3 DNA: TGTGCCAGTAGAAGTGGGGGGGCCAACACTGAAGCTTTCTTT.

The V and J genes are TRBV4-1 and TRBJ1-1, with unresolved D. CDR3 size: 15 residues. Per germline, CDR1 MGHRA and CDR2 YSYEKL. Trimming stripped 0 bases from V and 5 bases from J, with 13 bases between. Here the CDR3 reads CASSQERGKWTEAFF. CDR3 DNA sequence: TGCGCCAGCAGCCAAGAAAGAGGGAAGTGGACTGAAGCTTTCTTT.

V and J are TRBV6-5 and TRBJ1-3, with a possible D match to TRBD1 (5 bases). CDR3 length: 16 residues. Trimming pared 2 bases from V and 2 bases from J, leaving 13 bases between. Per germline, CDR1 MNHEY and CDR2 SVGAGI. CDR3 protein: CASSYGAGKAGNTIYF. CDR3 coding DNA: TGTGCCAGCAGTTACGGGGCGGGGAAAGCTGGAAACACCATATATTTT.

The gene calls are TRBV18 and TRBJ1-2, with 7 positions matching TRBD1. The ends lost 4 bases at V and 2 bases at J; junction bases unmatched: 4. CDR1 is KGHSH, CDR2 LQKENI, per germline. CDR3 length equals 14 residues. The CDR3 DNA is TGTGCCAGCTCACGCGACAGGGCGAACTATGGCTACACCTTC. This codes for CASSRDRANYGYTF.

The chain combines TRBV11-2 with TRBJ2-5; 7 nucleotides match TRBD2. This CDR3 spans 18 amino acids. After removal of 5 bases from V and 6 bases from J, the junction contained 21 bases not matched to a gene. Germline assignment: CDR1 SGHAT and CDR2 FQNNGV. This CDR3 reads CASSTPRTRRGVGKTQYF. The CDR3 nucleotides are TGTGCCAGCAGCACCCCCAGGACTAGAAGGGGCGTCGGCAAGACCCAGTACTTC.

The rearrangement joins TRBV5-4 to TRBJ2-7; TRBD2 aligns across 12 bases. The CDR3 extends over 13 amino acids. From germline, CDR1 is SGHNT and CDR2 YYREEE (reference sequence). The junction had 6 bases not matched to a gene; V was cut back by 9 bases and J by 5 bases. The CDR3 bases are TGTGCCACCCTACTAGCGGGGGGACACGAGCAGTACTTC. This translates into CATLLAGGHEQYF.

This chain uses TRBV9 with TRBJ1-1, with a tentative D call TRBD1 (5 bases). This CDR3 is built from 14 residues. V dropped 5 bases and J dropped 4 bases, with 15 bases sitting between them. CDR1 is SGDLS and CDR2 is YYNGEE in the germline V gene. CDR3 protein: CASSKATGVTEAFF. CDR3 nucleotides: TGTGCCAGCAGTAAGGCCACGGGGGTCACTGAAGCTTTCTTT.

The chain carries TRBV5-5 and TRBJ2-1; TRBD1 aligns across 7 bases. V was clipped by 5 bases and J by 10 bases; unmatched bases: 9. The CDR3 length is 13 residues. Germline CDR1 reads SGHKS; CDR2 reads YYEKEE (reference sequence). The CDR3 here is CASRLTGKGEQFF. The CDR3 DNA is TGTGCCAGCAGGCTGACAGGGAAGGGAGAGCAGTTCTTC.

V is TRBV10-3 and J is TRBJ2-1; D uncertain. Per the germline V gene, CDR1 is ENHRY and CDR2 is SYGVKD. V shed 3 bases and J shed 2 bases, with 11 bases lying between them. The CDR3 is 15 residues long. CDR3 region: CAISDGGTPYNEQFF. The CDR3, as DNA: TGTGCCATCAGTGACGGCGGAACCCCCTACAATGAGCAGTTCTTC.

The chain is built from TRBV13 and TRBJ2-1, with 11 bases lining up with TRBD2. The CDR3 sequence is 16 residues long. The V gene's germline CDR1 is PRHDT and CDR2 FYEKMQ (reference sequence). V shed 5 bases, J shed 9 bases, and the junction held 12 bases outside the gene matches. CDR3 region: CASSPSTSGAGGEQFF. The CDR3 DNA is TGTGCCAGCAGCCCTTCGACTAGCGGGGCTGGGGGTGAGCAGTTCTTC. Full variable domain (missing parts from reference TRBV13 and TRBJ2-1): AAGVIQSPRHLIKEKRETATLKCYPIPRHDTVYWYQQGPGQDPQFLISFYEKMQSDKGSIPDRFSAQQFSDYHSELNMSSLELGDSALYFCASSPSTSGAGGEQFFGPGTRLTVL.

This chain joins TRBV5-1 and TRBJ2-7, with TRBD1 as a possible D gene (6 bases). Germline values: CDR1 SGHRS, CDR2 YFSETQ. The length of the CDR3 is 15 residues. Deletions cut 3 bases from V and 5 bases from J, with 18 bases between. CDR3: CASSSHRDQYHEQYF. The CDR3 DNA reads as TGCGCCAGCAGCTCCCACAGGGACCAGTACCACGAGCAGTACTTC.

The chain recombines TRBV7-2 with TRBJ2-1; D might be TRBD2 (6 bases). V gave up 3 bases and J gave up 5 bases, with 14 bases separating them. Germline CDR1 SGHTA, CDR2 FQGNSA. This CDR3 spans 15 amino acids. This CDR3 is CASSLSTRPNNEQFF. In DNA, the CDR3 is TGTGCCAGCAGCTTGTCGACTAGGCCTAACAATGAGCAGTTCTTC.

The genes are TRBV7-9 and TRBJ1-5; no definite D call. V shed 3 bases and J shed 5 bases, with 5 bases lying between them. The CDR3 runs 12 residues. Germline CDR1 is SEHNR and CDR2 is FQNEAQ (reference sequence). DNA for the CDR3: TGTGCCAGCAGCTTCGGAGATCAGCCCCAGCATTTT. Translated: CASSFGDQPQHF.

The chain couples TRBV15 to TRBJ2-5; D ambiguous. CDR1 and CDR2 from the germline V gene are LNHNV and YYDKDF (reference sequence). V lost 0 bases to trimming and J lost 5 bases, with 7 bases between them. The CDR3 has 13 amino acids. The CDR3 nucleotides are TGTGCCACCAGCAGAGATTCCGGGGAGACCCAGTACTTC. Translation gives CATSRDSGETQYF.

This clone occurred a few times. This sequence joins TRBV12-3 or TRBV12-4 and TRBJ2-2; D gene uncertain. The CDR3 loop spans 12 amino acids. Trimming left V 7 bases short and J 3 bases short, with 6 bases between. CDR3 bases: TGTGCCAGCAACTTTGACACCGGGGAGCTGTTTTTT. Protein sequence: CASNFDTGELFF.

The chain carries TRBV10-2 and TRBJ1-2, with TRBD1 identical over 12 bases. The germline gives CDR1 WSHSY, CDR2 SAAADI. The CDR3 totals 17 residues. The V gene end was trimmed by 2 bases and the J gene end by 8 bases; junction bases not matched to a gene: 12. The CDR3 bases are TGCGCCAGCAGTGAGCCAGGGACAGGGGGCAGAGGGGGAGGCTACACCTTC. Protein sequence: CASSEPGTGGRGGGYTF.

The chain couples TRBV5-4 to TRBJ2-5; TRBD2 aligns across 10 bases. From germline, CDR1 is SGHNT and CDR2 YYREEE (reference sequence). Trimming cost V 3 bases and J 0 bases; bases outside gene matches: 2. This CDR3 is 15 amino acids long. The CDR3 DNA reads TGTGCCAGCAGCTCTAGCGGGGGCTACCAAGAGACCCAGTACTTC. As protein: CASSSSGGYQETQYF.

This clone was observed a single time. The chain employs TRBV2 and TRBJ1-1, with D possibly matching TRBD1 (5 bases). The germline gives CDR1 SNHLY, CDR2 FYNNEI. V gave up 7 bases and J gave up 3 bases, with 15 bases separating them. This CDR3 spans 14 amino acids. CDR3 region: CASMELGPDTEAFF. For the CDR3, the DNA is TGTGCCAGCATGGAGCTGGGGCCAGACACTGAAGCTTTCTTT.

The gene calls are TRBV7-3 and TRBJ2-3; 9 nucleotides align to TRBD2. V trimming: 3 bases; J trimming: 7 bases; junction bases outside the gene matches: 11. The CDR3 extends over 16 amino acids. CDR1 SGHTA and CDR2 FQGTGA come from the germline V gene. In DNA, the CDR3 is TGTGCCAGCAGCTTCATCCCGGCTAGCGGGGCGAATACGCAGTATTTT. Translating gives CASSFIPASGANTQYF.

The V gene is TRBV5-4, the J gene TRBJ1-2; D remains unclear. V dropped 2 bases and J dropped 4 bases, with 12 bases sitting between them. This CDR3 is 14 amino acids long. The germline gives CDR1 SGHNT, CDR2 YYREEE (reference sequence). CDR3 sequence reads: CASSFHRPSYGYTF. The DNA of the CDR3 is TGTGCCAGCAGCTTCCACAGACCTTCCTATGGCTACACCTTC. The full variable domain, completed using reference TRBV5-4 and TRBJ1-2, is ETGVTQSPTHLIKTRGQQVTLRCSSQSGHNTVSWYQQALGQGPQFIFQYYREEENGRGNFPPRFSGLQFPNYSSELNVNALELDDSALYLCASSFHRPSYGYTFGSGTRLTVV.